Presented here are 15 T cell receptor beta chains from one specimen sequenced in a study of CD8+ T cells in alopecia areata (dated 2018 in TCRdb). The library came from the immunoSEQ multiplex PCR assay. For TCR sequencing, RNA was extracted from every sample and reverse transcribed into cDNA to serve as template. Entries here come from immuneACCESS through TCRdb and include only in-frame sequences with V and J called. Some clones fail to appear in such tables; in the studies checked, an unresolved V gene covers under half of the shortfall, and the cause of the remainder is unknown. This sample holds around 140,000 clones; approximately 86% were observed only once. The ten largest clones capture about 13% of the sample. In the paper's terms, the time point label means: four to five weeks on oral tofacitinib. In the paper's terms, the treatment or condition label means: oral pan-JAK inhibitor, 5-10 mg twice daily.

The sample consisted of CD8+ T cells sorted from blood, taken at week 4, from a patient treated with tofacitinib. Source of these receptors: a human donor with alopecia areata.

The CDR3 spells CASSPADQAKNIQYF. CDR3 nucleotide sequence: TGCGCCAGCAGCCCGGCGGATCAAGCCAAAAACATTCAGTACTTC. This chain joins TRBV5-1 and TRBJ2-4; D not certain. The CDR3 covers 15 residues. Germline V gives CDR1 SGHRS, CDR2 YFSETQ. Trimming took 4 bases from V and 0 from J, leaving 11 bases between them.

The chain uses TRBV29-1 and TRBJ2-2, with D unclear. V was shortened by 4 bases and J by 8 bases, with 11 bases between the two germline ends. Germline CDR1 reads SQVTM; CDR2 reads ANQGSEA. The CDR3 loop spans 12 amino acids. CDR3 loop: CSVGHPSGELFF. The CDR3, as DNA: TGCAGCGTTGGTCATCCGAGTGGGGAGCTGTTTTTT.

The chain uses TRBV7-9 and TRBJ2-6; D remains unclear. The V gene's germline CDR1 is SEHNR and CDR2 FQNEAQ (reference sequence). The CDR3 has 18 amino acids. V shed 7 bases and J shed 0 bases, with 19 bases lying between them. The CDR3 coding sequence is TGTGCCAGCACCGTCGATGGACCAGCCCCCTCTGGGGCCAACGTCCTGACTTTC. Its protein product is CASTVDGPAPSGANVLTF.

The chain employs TRBV13 and TRBJ2-3; 8 nucleotides agree with TRBD1. Germline lookup yields CDR1 PRHDT and CDR2 FYEKMQ (reference sequence). The CDR3 extends over 16 amino acids. V shed 1 base and J 3 bases; nucleotides not matched to a gene: 6. The CDR3 DNA is TGTGCCAGCAGCTTAGAGGGGAACAGGGGGACAGATACGCAGTATTTT. Translating it yields CASSLEGNRGTDTQYF. Based on the CDR3 plus reference TRBV13 and TRBJ2-3, the full variable domain is AAGVIQSPRHLIKEKRETATLKCYPIPRHDTVYWYQQGPGQDPQFLISFYEKMQSDKGSIPDRFSAQQFSDYHSELNMSSLELGDSALYFCASSLEGNRGTDTQYFGPGTRLTVL.

This chain joins TRBV12-2 and TRBJ1-2. TRBV12-2 is assigned pseudogene status. The CDR3 is 8 residues long. CDR3 sequence (DNA): TGTGCAAGTCGCTTACCCACCTTC. It yields the protein CASRLPTF.

The chain recombines TRBV7-3 with TRBJ1-1; 7 positions agree with TRBD1. CDR1 is SGHTA and CDR2 is FQGTGA in the germline V gene. CDR3 length equals 14 residues. The junction had 5 bases not matched to a gene; V was cut back by 1 base and J by 6 bases. The chain's CDR3 is CASSLSTGVSEAFF. The CDR3 nucleotides read TGTGCCAGCAGCTTAAGTACAGGGGTTTCTGAAGCTTTCTTT.

The chain joins TRBV5-1 to TRBJ1-2; no clear D gene. Trimming pared 4 bases from V and 10 bases from J, leaving 17 bases between. This CDR3 has 13 amino acids. In germline, CDR1 is SGHRS, CDR2 YFSETQ. The CDR3 DNA is TGCGCCAGCAGCCCAAGAAATTCTGATGCCTACACCTTC. Its protein is CASSPRNSDAYTF. The full variable domain, rest sourced from reference TRBV5-1 and TRBJ1-2, is KAGVTQTPRYLIKTRGQQVTLSCSPISGHRSVSWYQQTPGQGLQFLFEYFSETQRNKGNFPGRFSGRQFSNSRSEMNVSTLELGDSALYLCASSPRNSDAYTFGSGTRLTVV.

V and J are TRBV30 and TRBJ2-3; D is unresolved. Per the germline V gene, CDR1 is GTSNPN and CDR2 is SVGIG (reference sequence). The CDR3 has 12 residues. Trimming pared 5 bases from V and 3 bases from J, leaving 9 bases between. The CDR3 reads CAWGQGTDTQYF. CDR3 nucleotides: TGTGCCTGGGGTCAAGGGACAGATACGCAGTATTTT. Full variable domain (rest looked up from reference TRBV30 and TRBJ2-3): SQTIHQWPATLVQPVGSPLSLECTVEGTSNPNLYWYRQAAGRGLQLLFYSVGIGQISSEVPQNLSASRPQDRQFILSSKKLLLSDSGFYLCAWGQGTDTQYFGPGTRLTVL.

The rearrangement joins TRBV29-1 to TRBJ2-7, with 11 bases fitting TRBD2. Germline loops: CDR1 SQVTM, CDR2 ANQGSEA. The V and J ends lost 0 bases and 2 bases, in that order; junction bases with no gene match: 9. CDR3 length: 17 amino acids. The CDR3 spells CSVEDSGTSGQTYEQYF. In DNA, the CDR3 is TGCAGCGTTGAAGATTCCGGGACTAGCGGACAGACCTACGAGCAGTACTTC.

J is TRBJ2-3 and V is TRBV13, with D uncertain. Per germline, CDR1 PRHDT and CDR2 FYEKMQ (reference sequence). This CDR3 contains 13 residues. V was trimmed by 0 bases and J by 5 bases, leaving 6 bases between them. Here the CDR3 DNA reads TGTGCCAGCAGCTTAGGGATAGGAGATACGCAGTATTTT. Its translation: CASSLGIGDTQYF.

The rearrangement uses TRBV29-1 and TRBJ2-7; 10 bases agree with TRBD1. V shed 1 base, J shed 6 bases, and the junction held 9 bases outside the gene matches. The germline gives CDR1 SQVTM, CDR2 ANQGSEA. The CDR3 has 15 amino acids. Here the CDR3 DNA reads TGCAGCGTTGAAGGCCTCCGCGGGACAGGGGCCGAGCAGTACTTC. Translated, it gives CSVEGLRGTGAEQYF.

In the case of this clone: Germline is not matched at one junction end, which may reflect a read error. This chain connects TRBV7-9 to TRBJ2-1; D is perhaps TRBD1 (7 bases). Per germline, CDR1 SEHNR and CDR2 FQNEAQ (reference sequence). This CDR3 has 17 residues. The CDR3 sequence: CASSLAPGGSSYNEQFF. The CDR3 bases are TGTGCCAGCAGCCTAGCACCAGGGGGGAGCTCCTACAATGAGCAGTTCTTC. Full variable domain (remainder filled in from reference TRBV7-9 and TRBJ2-1): DTGVSQNPRHKITKRGQNVTFRCDPISEHNRLYWYRQTLGQGPEFLTYFQNEAQLEKSRLLSDRFSAERPKGSFSTLEIQRTEQGDSAMYLCASSLAPGGSSYNEQFFGPGTRLTVL.

The chain carries TRBV4-1 and TRBJ1-2, with D perhaps TRBD1 (6 bases). Looked up from germline, CDR1 is MGHRA and CDR2 is YSYEKL. The CDR3 spans 17 residues. The V and J ends lost 4 bases and 6 bases respectively, with 24 bases between them. The CDR3 region is CASSPPEEGETLNGYTF. The CDR3 DNA reads TGCGCCAGCAGCCCCCCGGAAGAGGGGGAGACGCTTAATGGCTACACCTTC.

The gene calls are TRBV19 and TRBJ2-7; D not resolved. The length of the CDR3 is 12 residues. The V end was cut by 3 bases, the J end by 5 bases, with 8 bases between. Germline V gene lookup returns CDR1 LNHDA and CDR2 SQIVND (reference sequence). CDR3 coding DNA: TGTGCCAGTAGTATGAACAGCCACGAGCAGTACTTC. As protein: CASSMNSHEQYF. The complete variable domain, with remaining parts taken from reference TRBV19 and TRBJ2-7, reads DGGITQSPKYLFRKEGQNVTLSCEQNLNHDAMYWYRQDPGQGLRLIYYSQIVNDFQKGDIAEGYSVSREKKESFPLTVTSAQKNPTAFYLCASSMNSHEQYFGPGTRLTVT.

The chain has TRBV5-4 and TRBJ2-1; D is possibly TRBD1 (5 bases). The CDR3 runs 13 residues. V was cut by 4 bases and J by 3 bases, with 8 bases left in between. The germline gives CDR1 SGHNT, CDR2 YYREEE (reference sequence). The CDR3 protein is CASSPDSYNEQFF. CDR3 DNA sequence: TGTGCCAGCAGCCCCGACAGCTACAATGAGCAGTTCTTC.